This T cell receptor (beta chain) was found in a study of identical twins. MiXCR, applied by TCRdb to the 5' RACE reads, yields one record per CDR3 protein. The sample carries hundreds of thousands of distinct CDR3 sequences, about 7% recorded once. This clonotype was detected many times. The CDR3 has 15 residues. With V trimmed by 5 bases and J by 12 bases, 16 bases remained unmatched. CDR1 and CDR2 from the germline V gene are SGHAT and FQNNGV. These same data were also listed under a study on yellow fever vaccine responses in identical twins.

The TCR comes from a woman younger than 30 in good health. The sample consisted of memory (CD45RO+) T cells sorted from blood. The chain recombines TRBV11-2 with TRBJ1-1; 9 bases agree with TRBD1. The CDR3 bases are TGTGCCAGCAGCGTTGGGACAGGGAGGCTCGTTGTATCTTTCTTT. Translated, it gives CASSVGTGRLVVSFF. Variable domain in full (rest from reference TRBV11-2 and TRBJ1-1): EAGVAQSPRYKIIEKRQSVAFWCNPISGHATLYWYQQILGQGPKLLIQFQNNGVVDDSQLPKDRFSAERLKGVDSTLKIQPAKLEDSAVYLCASSVGTGRLVVSFFGQGTRLTVV.